This T cell receptor (beta chain) was sequenced for a study of blood T cell repertoires in COVID-19. For the study at large: Sample material is recorded as cDNA or gDNA derived from T cells, B-cell-depleted T cells, or PBMCs.

Authors' methods: Using reference gene primer amplification, nucleated cell counts were estimated. Libraries were prepared by immunoSEQ multiplex PCR; TCRdb keeps only in-frame clonotypes and omits some of them. Clone size and V and J calls were adopted from that table, with D and trimming inferred from the DNA. The profile covers about 70,000 clones, with 75% to 85% appearing a single time and roughly 22% taken by the ten largest. Germline-derived CDR1 and CDR2 are SGHRS and YFSETQ. The CDR3 loop spans 13 amino acids. Trimming took off 8 bases at V and 5 bases at J, with 16 bases between the two ends.

The rearrangement uses TRBV5-1 and TRBJ2-5, with a tentative D call TRBD2 (6 bases). The sample taken for sequencing was peripheral blood. The clonotype was recovered from a woman in her 70s with acute or convalescent COVID-19. The CDR3 sequence: CASGGTSEETQYF. The CDR3 nucleotides are TGCGCCAGTGGCGGGACTTCTGAGGAGACCCAGTACTTC. The full variable domain, in which reference TRBV5-1 and TRBJ2-5 provide the parts outside the CDR3, is KAGVTQTPRYLIKTRGQQVTLSCSPISGHRSVSWYQQTPGQGLQFLFEYFSETQRNKGNFPGRFSGRQFSNSRSEMNVSTLELGDSALYLCASGGTSEETQYFGPGTRLLVL.